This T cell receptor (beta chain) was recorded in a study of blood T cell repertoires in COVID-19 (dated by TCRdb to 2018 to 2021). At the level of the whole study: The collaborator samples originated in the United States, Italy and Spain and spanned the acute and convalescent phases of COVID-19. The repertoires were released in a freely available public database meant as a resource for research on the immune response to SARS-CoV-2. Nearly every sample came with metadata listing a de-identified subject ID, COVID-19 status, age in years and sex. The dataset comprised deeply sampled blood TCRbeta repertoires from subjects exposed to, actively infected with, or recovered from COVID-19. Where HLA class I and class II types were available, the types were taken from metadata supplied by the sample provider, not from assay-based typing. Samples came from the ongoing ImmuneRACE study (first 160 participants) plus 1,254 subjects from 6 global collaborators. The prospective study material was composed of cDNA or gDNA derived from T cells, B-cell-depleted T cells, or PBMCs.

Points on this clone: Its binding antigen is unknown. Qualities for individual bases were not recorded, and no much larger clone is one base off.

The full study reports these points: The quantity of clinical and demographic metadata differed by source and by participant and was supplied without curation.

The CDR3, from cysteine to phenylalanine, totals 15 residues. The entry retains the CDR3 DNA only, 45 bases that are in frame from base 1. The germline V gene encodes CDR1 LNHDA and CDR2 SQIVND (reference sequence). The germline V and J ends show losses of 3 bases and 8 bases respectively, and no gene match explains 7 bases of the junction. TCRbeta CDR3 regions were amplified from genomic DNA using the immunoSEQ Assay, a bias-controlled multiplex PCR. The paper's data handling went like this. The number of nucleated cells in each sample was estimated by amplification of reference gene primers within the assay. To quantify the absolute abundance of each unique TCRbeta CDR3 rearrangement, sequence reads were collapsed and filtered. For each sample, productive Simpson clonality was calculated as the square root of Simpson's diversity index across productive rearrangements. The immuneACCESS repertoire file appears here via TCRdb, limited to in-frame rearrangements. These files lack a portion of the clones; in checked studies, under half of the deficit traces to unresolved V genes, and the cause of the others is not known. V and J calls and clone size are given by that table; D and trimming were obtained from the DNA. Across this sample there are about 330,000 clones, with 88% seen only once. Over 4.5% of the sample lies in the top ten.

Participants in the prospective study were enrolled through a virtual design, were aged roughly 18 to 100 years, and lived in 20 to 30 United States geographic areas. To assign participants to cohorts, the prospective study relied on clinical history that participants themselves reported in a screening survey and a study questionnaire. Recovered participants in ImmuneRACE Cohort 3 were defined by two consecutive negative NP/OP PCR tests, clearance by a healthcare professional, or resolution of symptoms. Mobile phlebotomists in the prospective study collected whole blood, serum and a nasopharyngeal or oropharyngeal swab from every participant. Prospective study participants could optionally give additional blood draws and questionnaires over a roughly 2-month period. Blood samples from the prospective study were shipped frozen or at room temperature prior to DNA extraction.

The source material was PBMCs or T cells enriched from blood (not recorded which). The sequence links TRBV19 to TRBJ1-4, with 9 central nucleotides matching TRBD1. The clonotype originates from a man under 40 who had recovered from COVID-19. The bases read TGTGCCAGTAGTATGCGCCGGGACAGGGACGAAAAACTGTTTTTT. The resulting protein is CASSMRRDRDEKLFF. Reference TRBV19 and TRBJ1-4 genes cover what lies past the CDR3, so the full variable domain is DGGITQSPKYLFRKEGQNVTLSCEQNLNHDAMYWYRQDPGQGLRLIYYSQIVNDFQKGDIAEGYSVSREKKESFPLTVTSAQKNPTAFYLCASSMRRDRDEKLFFGSGTQLSVL.